A selection of T cell receptor beta chains follows, all from one sample in a study of prognosis after radiotherapy for stage I lung cancer. MiXCR was run by TCRdb on the multiplex PCR reads, yielding one entry per CDR3 protein. The data hold some 15,000 distinct CDR3 sequences, with 15% to 20% observed a single time. Sequenced here: PBMCs, sampled before or after stereotactic body radiation therapy (not recorded which). These receptors all stem from a donor at least 50 years old with non-small cell lung cancer. The CDR3 runs from the conserved cysteine through the conserved F or W. The D gene is left open where the match is weak. Not all rows give a size; the values are once, few, many and, for expanded clones, a class.

D	V	size	J	DNA	CDR3
.	TRBV7-9	many	TRBJ2-7	TGTGCCAGCAGCTTAGCGATGGCGAGCCCCTACGAGCAGTACTTC	CASSLAMASPYEQYF
.	TRBV19	many	TRBJ1-4	TGTGCCAGTAGTTCTAGCCGGGCTAATGAAAAACTGTTTTTT	CASSSSRANEKLFF
TRBD2	TRBV19	many	TRBJ2-1	TGTGCCAGTAGTCTGGCGGGGGGATCACTCTCCTACAATGAGCAGTTCTTC	CASSLAGGSLSYNEQFF
.	TRBV28	.	TRBJ1-1	TGTGCCAGCAGTTTGAGTCCGGGGGCACGGGGTCAAAAGAACACTGAAGCTTTCTTT	CASSLSPGARGQKNTEAFF
TRBD1	TRBV6-4	many	TRBJ1-2	TGTGCCAGCACATCACAGGGGAATGGCTACACCTTC	CASTSQGNGYTF
TRBD1	TRBV20-1	many	TRBJ1-5	TGCAGTGCTCCCGGACAGGGAAGTACCAATCAGCCCCAGCATTTT	CSAPGQGSTNQPQHF
.	TRBV30	many	TRBJ2-3	TGTGCCTGGACTCCCCCGGACAGACCAAGCACAGATACGCAGTATTTT	CAWTPPDRPSTDTQYF
.	TRBV20-1	many	TRBJ1-1	TGCAGTGCTAGGACCGGGACTGACTTAAATACTGAAGCTTTCTTT	CSARTGTDLNTEAFF
.	TRBV12-3/TRBV12-4	many	TRBJ1-4	TGTGCCAGCAGATTTGCTTATGGACAGCTGTTTTTT	CASRFAYGQLFF
.	TRBV18	many	TRBJ2-1	TGTGCCAGCTCACCCTCCCCCTCCTCCTACAATGAGCAGTTCTTC	CASSPSPSSYNEQFF
.	TRBV5-5	many	TRBJ2-7	TGTGCCAGCAGCTTGGGGGGATACGAGCAGTACTTC	CASSLGGYEQYF
.	TRBV3-1	many	TRBJ2-2	TGTGCCAGCAGCCCCTGGGTGGGGGAGCTGTTTTTT	CASSPWVGELFF
TRBD1	TRBV28	many	TRBJ2-3	TGTGCCAGCAGAAAGCCAGGGGGCGAAGAATGGAATACGCAGTATTTT	CASRKPGGEEWNTQYF
.	TRBV12-3/TRBV12-4	many	TRBJ2-4	TGTGCCAGCAGTTTATGGGCCGGTGGCTTGCTCTGGGCCAAAAACATTCAGTACTTC	CASSLWAGGLLWAKNIQYF
TRBD1	TRBV2	medium-sized	TRBJ2-7	TGTGCCAGCAGTCCCGGGACAGGGGGATACGAGCAGTACTTC	CASSPGTGGYEQYF
.	TRBV4-3	many	TRBJ1-1	TGCGCCAGCAGCCAAGAGAGGGGTTACACTGAAGCTTTCTTT	CASSQERGYTEAFF
TRBD1	TRBV9	.	TRBJ2-2	TGTGCCAGCAGAGCCCGATCAGGGGGATCCCGGGAGCTGTTTTTT	CASRARSGGSRELFF
.	TRBV7-9	many	TRBJ1-4	TGTGCCAGCAGTCCCGGGACCACTAATGAAAAACTGTTTTTT	CASSPGTTNEKLFF
.	TRBV24-1	many	TRBJ1-2	TGTGCCACCAGTGACCTTGACAGTAACTATGGCTACACCTTC	CATSDLDSNYGYTF
TRBD1	TRBV6-1	medium-sized	TRBJ1-6	TGTGCCAGCAGTACAGGGGGCCATTCACCCCTCCACTTT	CASSTGGHSPLHF
.	TRBV5-1	many	TRBJ1-2	TGCGCCAGCAAGCCAGAAAGTAACTATGGCTACACCTTC	CASKPESNYGYTF
.	TRBV7-2	many	TRBJ1-5	TGTGCCAGCTCACTTGGGGTAGGAGGTCAGCCCCAGCATTTT	CASSLGVGGQPQHF
.	TRBV7-6	many	TRBJ2-5	TGTGCCAGCAGCCCGCCGGGGAGAACGGAGACCCAGTACTTC	CASSPPGRTETQYF
.	TRBV30	many	TRBJ1-1	TGTGCCTGGAGTGTATTCCGGGGGCATACTGAAGCTTTCTTT	CAWSVFRGHTEAFF